These T cell receptor beta chains were read from a single sample in a study of preoperative IRX-2 immunotherapy in early breast cancer. The assay was immunoSEQ multiplex PCR, and TCRdb's table has in-frame clones only and misses some. The top ten clones hold about 1.6% of a sample with approximately 31,000 clones, roughly 90% of them seen once. The source material was tumor tissue, sampled after IRX-2 immunotherapy. Receptor source: a human donor with breast cancer. Each CDR3 is given with its conserved first and last residue. Fields, in order: D gene, V gene, J gene, clone size, CDR3 DNA, CDR3 protein. A D gene is named only where the DNA matches it firmly. Clone size is stated in some rows and not others, as once, few, many or a class when expanded.

D: TRBD1; V: TRBV19; J: TRBJ2-1; size: NA; DNA: TGTGCCAGTAGGCCCCTACAGGGGGCTAGAGTCAATGAGCAGTTCTTC; CDR3: CASRPLQGARVNEQFF
D: TRBD1; V: TRBV11-3; J: TRBJ1-4; size: NA; DNA: TGTGCCAGCAGCGAGGAGGACAGGCCGGATGAAAAACTGTTTTTT; CDR3: CASSEEDRPDEKLFF
D: TRBD1; V: TRBV6-8; J: TRBJ1-2; size: NA; DNA: TGTGCCAGCAGACCGGGACAGGGTTTAGGTTATGGCTACACCTTC; CDR3: CASRPGQGLGYGYTF
D: TRBD2; V: TRBV7-8; J: TRBJ2-3; size: NA; DNA: TGTGCCAGCAGCTTACGGAGCGGGAGGTCCACAGATACGCAGTATTTT; CDR3: CASSLRSGRSTDTQYF
D: TRBD1; V: TRBV7-6; J: TRBJ1-2; size: NA; DNA: TGTGCCAGCAGCTACGGACAGGGGGCAGGTGGCTACACCTTC; CDR3: CASSYGQGAGGYTF
D: TRBD1; V: TRBV18; J: TRBJ1-2; size: once; DNA: TGTGCCAGCTCACCTATGGACAGGGCGTATGGCTACACCTTC; CDR3: CASSPMDRAYGYTF
D: NA; V: TRBV30; J: TRBJ1-1; size: NA; DNA: TGTGCCTGGAGTGTGGGCATCGGTTACGACACTGAAGCTTTCTTT; CDR3: CAWSVGIGYDTEAFF
D: NA; V: TRBV11-3; J: TRBJ2-3; size: NA; DNA: TGTGCCAGCAGCGTCCCCGGGGCTAGCACAGATACGCAGTATTTT; CDR3: CASSVPGASTDTQYF
D: NA; V: TRBV11-3; J: TRBJ1-2; size: NA; DNA: TGTGCCAGCAGCTTGGGGTCAGGGAACTATGGCTACACCTTC; CDR3: CASSLGSGNYGYTF
D: TRBD2; V: TRBV18; J: TRBJ2-1; size: NA; DNA: TGTGCCAGCTCACCAGCGGGGGGGGCCCTCAATGAGCAGTTCTTC; CDR3: CASSPAGGALNEQFF
D: TRBD2; V: TRBV4-1; J: TRBJ2-7; size: NA; DNA: TGCGCCAGCAGCCACGGGGGGATCGGGCCCTACGAGCAGTACTTC; CDR3: CASSHGGIGPYEQYF
D: NA; V: TRBV6-8; J: TRBJ2-4; size: NA; DNA: TGTGCCAGCAGTTATCCGGTGGGGGATAAAAACATTCAGTACTTC; CDR3: CASSYPVGDKNIQYF
D: NA; V: TRBV6-8; J: TRBJ1-6; size: NA; DNA: TGTGCCAGCAGTGATCAGAGATCTCCTAATTCACCCCTCCACTTT; CDR3: CASSDQRSPNSPLHF
D: TRBD1; V: TRBV28; J: TRBJ1-5; size: once; DNA: TGTGCCAGCAGTCCGCAGACAGGGCCTCCTCAGCCCCAGCATTTT; CDR3: CASSPQTGPPQPQHF
D: NA; V: TRBV15; J: TRBJ2-3; size: NA; DNA: TGTGCCACCAGCAGAGACCCAAATGGGGATACGCAGTATTTT; CDR3: CATSRDPNGDTQYF
D: TRBD1; V: TRBV18; J: TRBJ2-7; size: NA; DNA: TGTGCCAGCTCACTACGAGGACAGGTGTCGTTCGAGCAGTACTTC; CDR3: CASSLRGQVSFEQYF
D: NA; V: TRBV6-8; J: TRBJ1-1; size: NA; DNA: TGTGCCAGCAGTTACAAAGTGCGGACTGAAGCTTTCTTT; CDR3: CASSYKVRTEAFF
D: NA; V: TRBV30; J: TRBJ2-2; size: NA; DNA: TGTGCCTGGAGTGTACTCAGAGACGGGGAGCTGTTTTTT; CDR3: CAWSVLRDGELFF
D: TRBD1; V: TRBV30; J: TRBJ2-3; size: NA; DNA: TGTGCCTGGAGTGTACCGCTCGGGACAGGGACCCTTTTTCGGGCAGATACGCAGTATTTT; CDR3: CAWSVPLGTGTLFRADTQYF
D: TRBD1; V: TRBV30; J: TRBJ2-4; size: NA; DNA: TGTGCCTGGAGGTCCCGGACAGGGATAGAGTACTTC; CDR3: CAWRSRTGIEYF
D: TRBD1; V: TRBV6-8; J: TRBJ1-3; size: NA; DNA: TGTGCCAGCAGAGGGACAGACTCTGGAAACACCATATATTTT; CDR3: CASRGTDSGNTIYF
D: NA; V: TRBV5-2; J: TRBJ2-1; size: NA; DNA: TGTGCCAGCAGCGCAGAGGTCTACAATGAGCAGTTCTTC; CDR3: CASSAEVYNEQFF
D: NA; V: TRBV5-1; J: TRBJ1-1; size: once; DNA: TGCGCCAGCAGTCGGGACACCTTGAACACTGAAGCTTTCTTT; CDR3: CASSRDTLNTEAFF
D: NA; V: TRBV6-8; J: TRBJ2-5; size: NA; DNA: TGTGCCAGCAGTTCCTACCGGGACCAAGAGACCCAGTACTTC; CDR3: CASSSYRDQETQYF
D: NA; V: TRBV1; J: TRBJ1-6; size: NA; DNA: TGCGCCAGCAGCCAAGAGGCTAATTCGGGGACCAAAAGATTCGCACCCCTCCACTTT; CDR3: CASSQEANSGTKRFAPLHF
D: NA; V: TRBV19; J: TRBJ2-5; size: NA; DNA: TGTGCCAGTATCGGATGGGGCCAAGAGACCCAGTACTTC; CDR3: CASIGWGQETQYF
D: TRBD1; V: TRBV29-1; J: TRBJ1-1; size: NA; DNA: TGCAGCTTTGTAGGAATTGGGACAGTCAACACTGAAGCTTTCTTT; CDR3: CSFVGIGTVNTEAFF